This T cell receptor (beta chain) originates from a study of molecular identifiers for immune sequencing clone quantification. Study-level points and caveats: In a background of under 1.3 million naive cells, spiked Jurkat TCR RNA from one cell was reportedly detectable. Clones above 20 RNA copies contained over 98% of effector molecules but under 1% of naive ones. Identical TCR molecules sharing a barcode could underestimate highly expanded clone sizes.

With regard to this clonotype: Its antigen is not identified. Compared with germline, one end of the junction differs, possibly owing to a read error.

TCRdb reprocessed the PCR reads with MiXCR, giving one entry per CDR3 protein. This table holds some 590,000 distinct CDR3 sequences, over 25% found once. There are 14 residues in the CDR3. Per germline, CDR1 SNHLY and CDR2 FYNNEI. This chain joins TRBV2 and TRBJ2-7; no clear D gene. The origin of this receptor is a human donor in good health. Some libraries in this study had Jurkat cell RNA spiked in. The sample taken for sequencing was naive CD8+ T cells from blood, with Jurkat cell RNA spiked in. Stated subset: FACS-sorted CD8+CD4-CCR7+CD45RA+ naive T cells. CDR3 in amino acids: CASSEFPGVYERYF. DNA of the CDR3: TGTGCCAGCAGTGAATTCCCTGGCGTCTACGAGCGGTACTTC.